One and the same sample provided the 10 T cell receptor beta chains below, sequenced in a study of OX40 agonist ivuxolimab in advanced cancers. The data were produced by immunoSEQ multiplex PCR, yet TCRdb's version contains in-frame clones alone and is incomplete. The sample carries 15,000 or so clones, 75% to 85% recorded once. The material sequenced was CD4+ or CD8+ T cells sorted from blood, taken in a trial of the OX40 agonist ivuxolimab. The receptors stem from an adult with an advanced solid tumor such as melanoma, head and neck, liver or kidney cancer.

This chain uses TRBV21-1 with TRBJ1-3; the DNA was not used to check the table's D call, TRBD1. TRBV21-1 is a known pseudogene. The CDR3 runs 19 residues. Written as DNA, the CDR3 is TGTGCCAGCAGCAAATCCCTTCTAGGGGGACAGGGGGACGGAAACACCATATATTTT. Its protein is CASSKSLLGGQGDGNTIYF.

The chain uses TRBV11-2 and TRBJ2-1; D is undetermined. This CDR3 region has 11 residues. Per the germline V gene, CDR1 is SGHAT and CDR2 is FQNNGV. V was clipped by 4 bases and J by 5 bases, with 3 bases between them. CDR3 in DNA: TGTGCCAGCAGCTACAACAATGAGCAGTTCTTC. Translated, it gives CASSYNNEQFF.

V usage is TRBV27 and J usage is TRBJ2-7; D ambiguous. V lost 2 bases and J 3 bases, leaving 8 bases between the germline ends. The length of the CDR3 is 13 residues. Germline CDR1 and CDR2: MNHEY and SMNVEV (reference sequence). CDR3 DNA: TGTGCCAGCAGTTTAAGTAGCATCTACGAGCAGTACTTC. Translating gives CASSLSSIYEQYF.

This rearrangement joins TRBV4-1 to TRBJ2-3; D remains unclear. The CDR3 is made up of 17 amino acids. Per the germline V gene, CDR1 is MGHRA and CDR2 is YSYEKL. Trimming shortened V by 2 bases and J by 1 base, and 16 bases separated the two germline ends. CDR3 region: CASSQTGRPGGTDTQYF. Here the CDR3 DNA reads TGCGCCAGCAGCCAAACCGGACGCCCTGGGGGCACAGATACGCAGTATTTT.

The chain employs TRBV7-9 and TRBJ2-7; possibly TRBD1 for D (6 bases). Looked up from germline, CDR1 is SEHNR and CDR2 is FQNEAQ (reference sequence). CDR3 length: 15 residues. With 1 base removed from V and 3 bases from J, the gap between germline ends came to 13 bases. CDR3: CASSLDSNRDYEQYF. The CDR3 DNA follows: TGTGCCAGCAGCTTAGATTCAAACAGGGACTACGAGCAGTACTTC.

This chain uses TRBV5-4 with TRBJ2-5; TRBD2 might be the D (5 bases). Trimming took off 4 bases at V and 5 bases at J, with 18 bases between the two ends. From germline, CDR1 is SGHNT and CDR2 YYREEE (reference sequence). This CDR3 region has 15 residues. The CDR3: CASSPSAGGSETQYF. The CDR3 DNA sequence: TGTGCCAGCAGCCCGTCTGCAGGCGGGTCCGAGACCCAGTACTTC. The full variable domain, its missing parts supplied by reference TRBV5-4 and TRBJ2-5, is ETGVTQSPTHLIKTRGQQVTLRCSSQSGHNTVSWYQQALGQGPQFIFQYYREEENGRGNFPPRFSGLQFPNYSSELNVNALELDDSALYLCASSPSAGGSETQYFGPGTRLLVL.

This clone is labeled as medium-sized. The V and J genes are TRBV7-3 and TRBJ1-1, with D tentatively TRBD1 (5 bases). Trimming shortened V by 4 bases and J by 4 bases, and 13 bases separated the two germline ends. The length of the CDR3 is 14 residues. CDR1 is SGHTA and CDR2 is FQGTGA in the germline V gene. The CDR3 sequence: CASSSYGGVTEAFF. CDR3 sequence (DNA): TGTGCCAGCAGCTCCTATGGGGGGGTCACTGAAGCTTTCTTT.

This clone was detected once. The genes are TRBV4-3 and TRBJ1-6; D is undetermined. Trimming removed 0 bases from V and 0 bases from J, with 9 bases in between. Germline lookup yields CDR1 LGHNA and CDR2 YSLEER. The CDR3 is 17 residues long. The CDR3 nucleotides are TGCGCCAGCAGCCAAGATGGGCACAACTCCTATAATTCACCCCTCCACTTT. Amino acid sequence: CASSQDGHNSYNSPLHF.

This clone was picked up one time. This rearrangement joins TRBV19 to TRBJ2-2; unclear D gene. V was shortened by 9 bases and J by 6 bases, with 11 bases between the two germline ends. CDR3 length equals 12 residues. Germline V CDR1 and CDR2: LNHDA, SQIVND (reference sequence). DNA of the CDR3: TGTGCCAGCTCTACGTGGGCCGGGGAGCTGTTTTTT. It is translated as CASSTWAGELFF.

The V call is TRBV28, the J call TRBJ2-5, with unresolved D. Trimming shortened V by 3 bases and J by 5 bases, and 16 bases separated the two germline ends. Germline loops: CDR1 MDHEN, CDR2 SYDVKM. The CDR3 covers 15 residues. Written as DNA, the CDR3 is TGTGCCAGCAGTTTGGCGGTTGGGCCCAGGGAGACCCAGTACTTC. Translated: CASSLAVGPRETQYF.